This T cell receptor beta chain was sequenced during a study of graft-versus-host responses after intestinal transplantation. Study context: Transplant types were multivisceral, liver-intestinal, or isolated intestinal. The study gave all recipients anti-thymocyte globulin induction, then tacrolimus and steroids for 2 to 3 years. Whole-study findings and limits: Researchers found peak circulating GvH clone levels linked to early post-transplant HvG declines. Among recipient marrow samples, GvH clones were found; some appeared first in ileum or blood.

Comments on this clone: Its antigen is undetermined.

In germline, CDR1 is MNHEY, CDR2 SMNVEV (reference sequence). The length of the CDR3 is 12 residues. V shed 4 bases and J shed 7 bases, with 11 bases lying between them. TCRdb keeps only in-frame clones here, not all; method: immunoSEQ multiplex PCR. The sample yields some 130,000 clones, approximately 96% seen once. Sequenced here: unstimulated CD8+ T cells sorted from spleen or lymph node cells, sampled before intestinal transplant. The receptor's source is a human donor who received an intestinal transplant. The chain is built from TRBV27 and TRBJ2-7; D is ambiguous. The CDR3 DNA reads TGTGCCAGCAGTTCAGTCCCGGAGGAGCAGTACTTC. Its protein product is CASSSVPEEQYF.